This TCR beta chain was retrieved from a study of CXCR3-negative and CXCR3-positive naive CD8 T cells. Study conclusions and caveats: In CXCR3-positive naive cells, the TRB CDR3s were more hydrophobic than in CXCR3-negative naive cells.

The CDR3 runs to 13 residues. Comments on this clonotype: What it recognizes is unknown.

Each TRB cDNA library was prepared by 5' RACE (with UMI labels). TCRdb re-called the 5' RACE reads and catalogs CDR3 proteins one per entry, DNA excluded. Its table lists around 84,000 distinct CDR3 sequences. The source of this sequence is a human donor in good health. Some clones in this sample may be carry-over from other donors' samples. The genes are TRBV12-3 or TRBV12-4 and TRBJ1-3; TCRdb's D call, TRBD1, is unchecked because there is no DNA. Sequences were obtained from naive CXCR3+ CD8+ T cells from blood. The subset here: CD45RO-CCR7+CD27+CD95- naive CD8+ T cells expressing CXCR3 (TNR3+). The CDR3 sequence: CASSPPAGNTIYF.